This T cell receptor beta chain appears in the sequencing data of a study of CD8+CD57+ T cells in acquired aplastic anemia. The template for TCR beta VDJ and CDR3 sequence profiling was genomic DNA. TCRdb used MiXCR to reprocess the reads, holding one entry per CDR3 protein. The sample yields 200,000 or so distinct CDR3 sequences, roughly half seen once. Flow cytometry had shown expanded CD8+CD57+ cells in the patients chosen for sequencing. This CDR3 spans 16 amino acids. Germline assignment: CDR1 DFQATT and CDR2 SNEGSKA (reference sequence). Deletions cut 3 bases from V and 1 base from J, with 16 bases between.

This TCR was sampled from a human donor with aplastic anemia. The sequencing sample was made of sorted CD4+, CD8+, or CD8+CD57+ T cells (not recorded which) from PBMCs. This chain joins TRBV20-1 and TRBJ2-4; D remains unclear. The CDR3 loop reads CSASIMEKLAKNIQYF. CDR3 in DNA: TGCAGTGCTAGTATTATGGAAAAGCTGGCCAAAAACATTCAGTACTTC.